One TCR beta chain is described in this entry. The antigen is unknown. This sample is drawn from a study of high-grade serous ovarian cancer treatment subgroups. In the study overall: On average, just over 14,000 reads and several thousand unique TCR beta rearrangements were obtained per sample.

Study conclusions and caveats: CDR1 and CDR2 were left unanalyzed; analyses focused on CDR3.

V was clipped by 10 bases and J by 8 bases, with 12 bases between them. The CDR3 consists of 11 residues. Germline V gene data show CDR1 as SNHLY and CDR2 as FYNNEI. The table came from immunoSEQ multiplex PCR; TCRdb's copy has only in-frame clones and leaves some out. The sample includes around 3,100 clones, around 75% of them seen just once. Tumor samples were obtained before definitive surgery or chemotherapy. The chain couples TRBV2 to TRBJ2-1; D ambiguous. Sequencing input: tumor tissue. This clonotype originated in a human donor with high-grade serous ovarian cancer. The CDR3 sequence: CATTSWDEQFF. CDR3 bases: TGTGCCACGACGTCTTGGGATGAGCAGTTCTTC.